This section outlines one T cell receptor (beta chain) sequence together with its context. The clone's antigen remains unknown. No quality values exist for individual bases; no much larger clone is one base distant. The source of the sample is a study of T cell changes during pregnancy in multiple sclerosis (dated by TCRdb to about 2019). Study-level background: The study looked at changes in the T cell repertoire across pregnancy in women with multiple sclerosis.

Libraries were constructed by the immunoSEQ multiplex PCR assay. TCRdb took this table from immuneACCESS and kept in-frame rearrangements with V and J called. Such tables lack part of the clones; where checked against another copy, unresolved V genes explain under half of the gap, and the rest is unexplained. This sample has roughly 48,000 clones in its table, and around 92% of those were observed once. The ten top clones hold 0.75% to 0.95% of the sample. Spanning cysteine to phenylalanine, the CDR3 consists of 16 amino acids. The read is trimmed to its CDR3 DNA, 48 bases read in frame from base 1. V gives up 4 bases and J gives up 0 bases, and the segment between their germline ends measures 13 bases. The germline V gene gives CDR1 as SGHRS and CDR2 as YFSETQ.

The V gene is TRBV5-1 and the J gene is TRBJ2-2, and possibly TRBD2, on 6 matching bases. The sequencing used CD4+ T cells from peripheral blood mononuclear cells, collected in the second trimester of pregnancy. This clonotype was obtained from a female donor in good health, enrolled as a control in a pregnancy study. This receptor carries the CDR3 CASSALSSANTGELFF. Here is the DNA: TGCGCCAGCAGCGCCCTATCTAGCGCGAACACCGGGGAGCTGTTTTTT. The variable domain in full, with residues beyond the CDR3 obtained from the reference TRBV5-1 and TRBJ2-2 genes, is KAGVTQTPRYLIKTRGQQVTLSCSPISGHRSVSWYQQTPGQGLQFLFEYFSETQRNKGNFPGRFSGRQFSNSRSEMNVSTLELGDSALYLCASSALSSANTGELFFGEGSRLTVL.